The present T cell receptor (beta chain) was sequenced within a study of CD8 T cells in ankylosing spondylitis. A few counts support this clonotype. Its matching antigen is unknown. Construction of TCR beta libraries was performed using quantitative 5'-RACE with molecular barcodes. TCRdb redid the calling of the 5' RACE reads with MiXCR, one entry per CDR3 protein. The repertoire consists of 250,000 to 350,000 distinct CDR3 sequences, with 20% occurring once and the leading ten covering 7.8%. Overall study results and limits: In synovial fluid and blood from reactive arthritis, some motif variants were previously reported. It appeared that ankylosing spondylitis blood was characterized by a TCR beta motif of 8 or 9 highly homologous variants. Matched ankylosing spondylitis synovial fluid reportedly showed significant enrichment of disease-linked clones.

V shed 6 bases and J 4 bases; nucleotides not matched to a gene: 9. The CDR3 length is 15 residues. The V gene's germline CDR1 is MNHNS and CDR2 SASEGT. The sequenced material came from blood, either unsorted or a sorted T cell fraction (not recorded which). This TCR was sampled from a male donor with ankylosing spondylitis or in good health (not recorded which). This chain connects TRBV6-1 to TRBJ2-1; 7 positions match TRBD1. CDR3 nucleotides: TGTGCCAGCAGACCCACCGGGACAGCATACAATGAGCAGTTCTTC. Translated: CASRPTGTAYNEQFF.